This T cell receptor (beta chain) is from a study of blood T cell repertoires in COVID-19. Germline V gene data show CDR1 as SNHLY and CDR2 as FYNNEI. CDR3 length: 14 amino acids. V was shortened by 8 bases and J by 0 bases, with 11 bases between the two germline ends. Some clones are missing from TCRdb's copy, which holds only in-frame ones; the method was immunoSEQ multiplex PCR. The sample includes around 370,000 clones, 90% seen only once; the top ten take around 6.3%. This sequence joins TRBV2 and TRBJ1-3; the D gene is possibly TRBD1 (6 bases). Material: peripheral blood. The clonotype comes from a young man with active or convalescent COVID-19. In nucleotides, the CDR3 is TGTGCCAGCCACAGGGATTCCTCTGGAAACACCATATATTTT. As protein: CASHRDSSGNTIYF.